The clone carrying this T cell receptor beta chain has just a few counts. The sample is drawn from a study of blood T cell repertoires in COVID-19. As for the study in general: Italy, Spain and the United States were the sources of the convalescent and acute COVID-19 samples. T cells, B-cell-depleted T cells, or PBMCs supplied cDNA or gDNA.

Original methodology: Cell counts per sample came from amplifying reference gene primers. The data were produced by immunoSEQ multiplex PCR, yet TCRdb's version contains in-frame clones alone and is incomplete. V and J calls plus clone size are reproduced from that table; the DNA served to infer D and trimming. The sample lists 250,000 to 300,000 clones; around 90% were seen once. The CDR3 contains 15 residues. Germline CDR1 SGHRS, CDR2 YFSETQ. The V and J ends lost 5 bases and 2 bases, in that order; junction bases with no gene match: 8. The J gene is TRBJ2-3, the V gene TRBV5-1; TRBD2 aligns across 7 bases. This receptor was obtained from a woman in her 40s who had recovered from COVID-19. Sequencing input: peripheral blood. In DNA, the CDR3 is TGCGCCAGCAGAAAAACTAGCGACATCACAGATACGCAGTATTTT. Its protein product is CASRKTSDITDTQYF.